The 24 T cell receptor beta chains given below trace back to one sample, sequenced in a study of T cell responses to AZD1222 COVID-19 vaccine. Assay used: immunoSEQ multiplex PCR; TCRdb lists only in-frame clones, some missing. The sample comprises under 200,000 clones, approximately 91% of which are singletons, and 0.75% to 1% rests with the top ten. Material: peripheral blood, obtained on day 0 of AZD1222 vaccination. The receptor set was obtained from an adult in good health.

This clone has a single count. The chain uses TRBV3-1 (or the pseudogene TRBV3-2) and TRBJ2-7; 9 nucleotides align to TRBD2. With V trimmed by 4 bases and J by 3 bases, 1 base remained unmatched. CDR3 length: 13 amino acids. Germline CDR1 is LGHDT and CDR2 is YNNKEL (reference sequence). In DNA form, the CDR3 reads TGTGCCAGCAGCCTTAGCGGGAGCTACGAGCAGTACTTC. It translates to CASSLSGSYEQYF.

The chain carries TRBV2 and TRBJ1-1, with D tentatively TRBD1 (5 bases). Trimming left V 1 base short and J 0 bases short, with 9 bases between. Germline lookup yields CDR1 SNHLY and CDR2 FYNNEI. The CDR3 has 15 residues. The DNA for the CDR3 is TGTGCCAGCAGTGAAGGGGGCAGGGTGAACACTGAAGCTTTCTTT. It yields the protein CASSEGGRVNTEAFF.

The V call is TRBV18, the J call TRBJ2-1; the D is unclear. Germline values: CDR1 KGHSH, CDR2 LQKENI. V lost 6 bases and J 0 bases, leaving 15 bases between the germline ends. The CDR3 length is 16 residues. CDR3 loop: CASSTVAGSSYNEQFF. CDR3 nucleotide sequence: TGTGCCAGCTCGACGGTGGCTGGCAGCTCCTACAATGAGCAGTTCTTC.

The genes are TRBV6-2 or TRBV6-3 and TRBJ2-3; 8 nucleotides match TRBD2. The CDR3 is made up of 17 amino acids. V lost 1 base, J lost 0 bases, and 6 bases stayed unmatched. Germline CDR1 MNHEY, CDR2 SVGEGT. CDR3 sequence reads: CASSYYIAGSSTDTQYF. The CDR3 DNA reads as TGTGCCAGCAGTTACTACATAGCGGGGAGCAGCACAGATACGCAGTATTTT.

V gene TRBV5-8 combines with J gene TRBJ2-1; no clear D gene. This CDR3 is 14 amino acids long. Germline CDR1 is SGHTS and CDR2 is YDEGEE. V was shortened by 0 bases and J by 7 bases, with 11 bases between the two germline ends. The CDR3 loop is CASSLVKNSNEQFF. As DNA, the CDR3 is TGTGCCAGCAGCTTGGTTAAAAATTCAAATGAGCAGTTCTTC.

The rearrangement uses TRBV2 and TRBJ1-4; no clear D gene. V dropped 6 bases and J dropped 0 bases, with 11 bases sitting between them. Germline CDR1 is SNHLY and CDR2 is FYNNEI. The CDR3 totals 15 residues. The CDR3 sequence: CASSSGRATNEKLFF. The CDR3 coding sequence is TGTGCCAGCAGCAGCGGCCGGGCAACTAATGAAAAACTGTTTTTT. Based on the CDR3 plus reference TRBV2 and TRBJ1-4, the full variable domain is EPEVTQTPSHQVTQMGQEVILRCVPISNHLYFYWYRQILGQKVEFLVSFYNNEISEKSEIFDDQFSVERPDGSNFTLKIRSTKLEDSAMYFCASSSGRATNEKLFFGSGTQLSVL.

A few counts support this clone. This CDR3 reads CAISEAGRDSYNSPLHF. The CDR3 coding sequence is TGTGCCATCAGTGAGGCCGGCAGAGACTCCTATAATTCACCCCTCCACTTT. The chain has TRBV10-3 and TRBJ1-6; unclear D gene. The V end was cut by 2 bases, the J end by 0 bases, with 11 bases between. Per germline, CDR1 ENHRY and CDR2 SYGVKD. The CDR3 is 17 residues long.

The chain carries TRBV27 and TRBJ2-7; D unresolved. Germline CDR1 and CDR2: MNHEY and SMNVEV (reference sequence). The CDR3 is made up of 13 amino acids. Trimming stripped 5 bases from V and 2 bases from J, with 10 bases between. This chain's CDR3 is CASSTQEPYEQYF. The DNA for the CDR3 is TGTGCCAGCAGTACACAAGAGCCCTACGAGCAGTACTTC.

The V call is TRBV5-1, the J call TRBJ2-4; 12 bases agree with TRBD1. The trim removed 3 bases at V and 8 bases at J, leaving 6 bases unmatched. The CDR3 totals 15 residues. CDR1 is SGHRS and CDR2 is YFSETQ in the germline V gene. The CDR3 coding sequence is TGCGCCAGCAGCTCGGGACAGGGGGCAGGGCACATTCAGTACTTC. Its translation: CASSSGQGAGHIQYF.

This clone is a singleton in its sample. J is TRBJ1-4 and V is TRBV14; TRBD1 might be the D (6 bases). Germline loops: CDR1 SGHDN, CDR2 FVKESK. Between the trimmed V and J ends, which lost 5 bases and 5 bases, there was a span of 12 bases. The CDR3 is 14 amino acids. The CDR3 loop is CASSWMDRNEKLFF. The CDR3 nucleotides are TGTGCCAGCAGCTGGATGGACAGAAATGAAAAACTGTTTTTT.

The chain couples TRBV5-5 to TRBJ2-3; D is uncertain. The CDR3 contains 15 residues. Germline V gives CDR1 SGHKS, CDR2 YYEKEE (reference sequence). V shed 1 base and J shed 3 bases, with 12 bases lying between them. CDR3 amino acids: CASSLWAPQTDTQYF. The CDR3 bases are TGTGCCAGCAGCTTGTGGGCCCCACAAACAGATACGCAGTATTTT.

For the CDR3, the DNA is TGCGCCAGCAGCGTCGGGACGCTAGATACGCAGTATTTT. Protein: CASSVGTLDTQYF. The V and J genes are TRBV5-1 and TRBJ2-3, with D perhaps given as TRBD1 or TRBD2 (5 bases each). Germline CDR1 and CDR2: SGHRS and YFSETQ. This CDR3 contains 13 residues. V lost 4 bases and J lost 5, with 11 bases in between.

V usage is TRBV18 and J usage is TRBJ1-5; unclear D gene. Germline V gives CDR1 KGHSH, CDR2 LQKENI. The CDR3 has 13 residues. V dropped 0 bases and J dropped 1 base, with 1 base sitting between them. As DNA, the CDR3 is TGTGCCAGCTCACCACCAAGCAATCAGCCCCAGCATTTT. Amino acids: CASSPPSNQPQHF.

The CDR3 sequence is CASSPRTGGFLVNTEAFF. The CDR3 DNA reads TGTGCCAGCAGCCCTAGGACAGGGGGCTTTTTGGTGAACACTGAAGCTTTCTTT. V usage is TRBV6-2 or TRBV6-3 and J usage is TRBJ1-1, with 11 positions matching TRBD1. Germline V CDR1 and CDR2: MNHEY, SVGEGT. This CDR3 contains 18 residues. V shed 6 bases, J shed 0 bases, and the junction held 12 bases outside the gene matches.

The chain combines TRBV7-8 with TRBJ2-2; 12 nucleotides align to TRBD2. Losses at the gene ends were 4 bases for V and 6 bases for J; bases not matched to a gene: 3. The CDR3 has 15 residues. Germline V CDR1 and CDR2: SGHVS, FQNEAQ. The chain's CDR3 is CASSSLAGGSGELFF. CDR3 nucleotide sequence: TGTGCCAGCAGCTCCCTAGCGGGGGGGTCCGGGGAGCTGTTTTTT. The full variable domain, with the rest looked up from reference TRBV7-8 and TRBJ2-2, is GAGVSQSPRYKVAKRGQDVALRCDPISGHVSLFWYQQALGQGPEFLTYFQNEAQLDKSGLPSDRFFAERPEGSVSTLKIQRTQQEDSAVYLCASSSLAGGSGELFFGEGSRLTVL.

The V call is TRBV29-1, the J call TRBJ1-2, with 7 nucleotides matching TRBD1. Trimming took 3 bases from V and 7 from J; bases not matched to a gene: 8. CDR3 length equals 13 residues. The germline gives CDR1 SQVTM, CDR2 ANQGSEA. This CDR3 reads CSVEPDRSPGYTF. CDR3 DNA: TGCAGCGTTGAGCCGGACAGGAGTCCTGGCTACACCTTC.

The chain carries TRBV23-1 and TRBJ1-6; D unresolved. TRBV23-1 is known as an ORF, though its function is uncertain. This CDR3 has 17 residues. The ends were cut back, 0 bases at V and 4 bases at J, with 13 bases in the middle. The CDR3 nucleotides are TGCGCCAGCAGTCAATCGGGAAGGCCGTGTTATAATTCACCCCTCCACTTT. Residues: CASSQSGRPCYNSPLHF.

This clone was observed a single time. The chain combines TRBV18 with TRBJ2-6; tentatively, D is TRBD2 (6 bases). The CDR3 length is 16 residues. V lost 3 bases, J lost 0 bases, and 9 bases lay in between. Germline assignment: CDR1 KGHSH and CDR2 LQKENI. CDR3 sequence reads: CASSPGGFSGANVLTF. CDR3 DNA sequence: TGTGCCAGCTCACCCGGAGGGTTCTCTGGGGCCAACGTCCTGACTTTC.

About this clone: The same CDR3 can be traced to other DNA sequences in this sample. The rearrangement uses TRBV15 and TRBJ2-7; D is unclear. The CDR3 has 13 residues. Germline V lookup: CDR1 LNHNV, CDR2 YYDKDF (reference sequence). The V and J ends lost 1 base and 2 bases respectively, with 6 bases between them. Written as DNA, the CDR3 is TGTGCCACCAGCAGAGGACGGACCTACGAGCAGTACTTC. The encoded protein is CATSRGRTYEQYF.

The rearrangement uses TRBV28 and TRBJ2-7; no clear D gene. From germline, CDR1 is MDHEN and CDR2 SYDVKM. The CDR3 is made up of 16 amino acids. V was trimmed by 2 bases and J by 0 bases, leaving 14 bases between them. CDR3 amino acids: CASSLSSYRFSYEQYF. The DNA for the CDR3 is TGTGCCAGCAGTTTAAGTTCATACCGATTCTCCTACGAGCAGTACTTC. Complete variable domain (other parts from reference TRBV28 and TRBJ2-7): DVKVTQSSRYLVKRTGEKVFLECVQDMDHENMFWYRQDPGLGLRLIYFSYDVKMKEKGDIPEGYSVSREKKERFSLILESASTNQTSMYLCASSLSSYRFSYEQYFGPGTRLTVT.

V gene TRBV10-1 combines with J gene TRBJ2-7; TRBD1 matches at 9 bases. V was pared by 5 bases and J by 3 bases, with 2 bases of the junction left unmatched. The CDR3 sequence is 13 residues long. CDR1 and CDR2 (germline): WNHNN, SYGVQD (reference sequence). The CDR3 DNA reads TGCGCCAGCAGTCAGGACAGGGGCTACGAGCAGTACTTC. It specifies CASSQDRGYEQYF.

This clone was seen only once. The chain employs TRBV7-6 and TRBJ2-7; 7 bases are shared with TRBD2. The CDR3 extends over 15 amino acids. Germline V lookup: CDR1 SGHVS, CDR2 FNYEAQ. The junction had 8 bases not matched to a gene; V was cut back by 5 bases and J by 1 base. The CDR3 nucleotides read TGTGCCAGCAGCCTAGAGCGGGGAGATTCCTACGAGCAGTACTTC. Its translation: CASSLERGDSYEQYF.

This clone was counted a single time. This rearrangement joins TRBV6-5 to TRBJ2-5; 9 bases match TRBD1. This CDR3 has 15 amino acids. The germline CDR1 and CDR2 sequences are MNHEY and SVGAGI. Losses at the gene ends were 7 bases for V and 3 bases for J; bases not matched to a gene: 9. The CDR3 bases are TGTGCCAGCAATCCGGGACAGGGTCGGGAAGAGACCCAGTACTTC. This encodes CASNPGQGREETQYF.

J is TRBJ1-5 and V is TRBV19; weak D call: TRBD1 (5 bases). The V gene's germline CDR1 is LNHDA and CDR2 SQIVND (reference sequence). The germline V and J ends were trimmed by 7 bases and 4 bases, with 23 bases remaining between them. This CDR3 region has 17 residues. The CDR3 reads CASTTLAGRLVNQPQHF. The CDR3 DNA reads TGTGCCAGTACCACCCTGGCAGGGCGCTTGGTTAATCAGCCCCAGCATTTT.